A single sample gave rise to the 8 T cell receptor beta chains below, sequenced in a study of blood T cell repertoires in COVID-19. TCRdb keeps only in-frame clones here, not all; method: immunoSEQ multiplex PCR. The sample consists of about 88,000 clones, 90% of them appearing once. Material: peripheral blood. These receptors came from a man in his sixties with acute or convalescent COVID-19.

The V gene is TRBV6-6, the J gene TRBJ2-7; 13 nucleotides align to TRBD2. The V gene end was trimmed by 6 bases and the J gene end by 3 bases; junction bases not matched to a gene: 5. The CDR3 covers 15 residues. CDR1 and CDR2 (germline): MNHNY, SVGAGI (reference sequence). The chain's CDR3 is CASSPRLAGGYEQYF. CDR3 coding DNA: TGTGCCAGCAGCCCGCGACTAGCGGGAGGCTACGAGCAGTACTTC.

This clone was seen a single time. The CDR3 reads CATSDSGQGSNQPQHF. CDR3 nucleotides: TGTGCCACCAGTGACTCGGGACAGGGTAGCAATCAGCCCCAGCATTTT. The chain joins TRBV24-1 to TRBJ1-5, with TRBD1 identical over 9 bases. CDR1 and CDR2 (germline): KGHDR, SFDVKD. The CDR3 sequence is 16 residues long. After removal of 4 bases from V and 0 bases from J, the junction contained 3 bases not matched to a gene.

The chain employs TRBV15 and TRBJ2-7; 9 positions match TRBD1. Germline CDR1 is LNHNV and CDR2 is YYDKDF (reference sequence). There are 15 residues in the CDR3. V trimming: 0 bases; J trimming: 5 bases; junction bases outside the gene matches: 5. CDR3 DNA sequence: TGTGCCACCAGCAGAGATAGGGGGACAGGGAACGAGCAGTACTTC. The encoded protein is CATSRDRGTGNEQYF.

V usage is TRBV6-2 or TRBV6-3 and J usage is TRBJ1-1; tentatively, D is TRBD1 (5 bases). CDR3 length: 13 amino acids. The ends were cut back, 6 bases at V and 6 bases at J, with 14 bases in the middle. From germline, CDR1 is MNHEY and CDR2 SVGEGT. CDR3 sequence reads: CASSPRAEAEAFF. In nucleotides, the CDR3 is TGTGCCAGCAGCCCCAGGGCTGAAGCTGAAGCTTTCTTT.

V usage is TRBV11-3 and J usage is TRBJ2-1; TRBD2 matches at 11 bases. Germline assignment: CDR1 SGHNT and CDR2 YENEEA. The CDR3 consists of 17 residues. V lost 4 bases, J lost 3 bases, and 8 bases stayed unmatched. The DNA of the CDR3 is TGTGCCAGCAGCTCAGGACCCGGGACTAGCGGCTACAATGAGCAGTTCTTC. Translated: CASSSGPGTSGYNEQFF.

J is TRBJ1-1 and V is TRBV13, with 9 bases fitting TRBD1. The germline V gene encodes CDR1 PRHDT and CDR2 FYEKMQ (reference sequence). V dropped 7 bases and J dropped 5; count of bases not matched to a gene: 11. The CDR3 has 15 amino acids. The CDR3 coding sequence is TGTGCCAGCACCACCGTTGGACAGGGGTTTACTGAAGCTTTCTTT. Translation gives CASTTVGQGFTEAFF.

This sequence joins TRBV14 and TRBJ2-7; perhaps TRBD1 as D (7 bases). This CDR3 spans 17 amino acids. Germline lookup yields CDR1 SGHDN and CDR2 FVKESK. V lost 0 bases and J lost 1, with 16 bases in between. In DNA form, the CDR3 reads TGTGCCAGCAGCCAAGATCAGAGGCGGGGACAGTCCTACGAGCAGTACTTC. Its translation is CASSQDQRRGQSYEQYF.

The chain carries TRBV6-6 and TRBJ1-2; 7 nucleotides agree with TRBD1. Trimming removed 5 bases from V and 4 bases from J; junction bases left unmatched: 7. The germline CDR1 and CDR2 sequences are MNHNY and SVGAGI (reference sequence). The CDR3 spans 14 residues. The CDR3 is CASSRQGYGYGYTF. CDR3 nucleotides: TGTGCCAGCAGTAGACAGGGATACGGCTATGGCTACACCTTC.